This passage covers 25 T cell receptor beta chains from one sample sequenced in a study of metastatic and nonmetastatic thyroid tumors. TCRdb reanalyzed the PCR reads via MiXCR. The data show over 25,000 clones, over 15% seen once. Nobody among the patients had been given any treatment before thyroid surgery. Sequencing used blood. These receptors all stem from a female donor with papillary thyroid cancer or a benign thyroid nodule (not recorded which). Some clones in this sample may be carry-over from other donors' samples.

The CDR3 DNA sequence: TGTGCCTGGAGTCGAACCGGGCGAGCTGGCTACACCTTC. Amino acids: CAWSRTGRAGYTF. The rearrangement links TRBV30 to TRBJ1-2; D remains unclear. The V end lost 2 bases, the J end lost 7 bases, and 14 bases lay between the germline ends. Germline assignment: CDR1 GTSNPN and CDR2 SVGIG (reference sequence). This CDR3 spans 13 amino acids.

This clone has a count of ten or more. A much bigger clone sits one base away, suggesting this may be a read error. Other DNA sequences of this sample code for an identical CDR3. This sequence joins TRBV27 and TRBJ2-2, with D possibly being TRBD2 (5 bases). CDR3 size: 16 residues. CDR1 and CDR2 (germline): MNHEY, SMNVEV (reference sequence). In DNA, the CDR3 is TGTGCCAGCAGTTTAAAGCGAGGCCGACGGGCCGGGGAGCTGTTTTTC. Amino acid sequence: CASSLKRGRRAGELFF.

Regarding this clone: This may stem from a read error, because a much larger clone lies one nucleotide away. The chain uses TRBV7-6 and TRBJ2-3; 10 positions match TRBD2. Germline CDR1 and CDR2: SGHVS and FNYEAQ. Germline trimming cut 4 bases from V and 0 bases from J; bases unmatched to any gene: 7. The CDR3 spans 17 residues. CDR3 DNA: TGTGCCAGCAGCTCCGGACTAGCGGATACGAGCACAGATACGCAGTATTTT. Protein sequence: CASSSGLADTSTDTQYF. Complete variable domain (other parts from reference TRBV7-6 and TRBJ2-3): GAGVSQSPRYKVTKRGQDVALRCDPISGHVSLYWYRQALGQGPEFLTYFNYEAQQDKSGLPNDRFSAERPEGSISTLTIQRTEQRDSAMYRCASSSGLADTSTDTQYFGPGTRLTVL.

This clone was counted many times. The chain is built from TRBV7-2 and TRBJ2-3, with 16 bases identical to TRBD2. Trimming took 5 bases from V and 10 from J; bases not matched to a gene: 3. CDR1 is SGHTA, CDR2 FQGNSA, per germline. This CDR3 is 14 amino acids long. The CDR3 is CASSPGTSGGAQYF. DNA for the CDR3: TGTGCCAGCAGCCCCGGGACTAGCGGGGGGGCGCAGTATTTT.

This chain uses TRBV20-1 with TRBJ2-3; D might be TRBD2 (7 bases). Germline CDR1 DFQATT, CDR2 SNEGSKA (reference sequence). V was clipped by 3 bases and J by 2 bases, with 12 bases between them. The CDR3 sequence is 14 residues long. The CDR3 region has the DNA TGCAGTGCTAGTGTGGCGGGGGCCACAGATACGCAGTATTTT. This codes for CSASVAGATDTQYF.

This clone came up a few times. A much bigger clone sits one base away, suggesting this may be a read error. The chain is built from TRBV7-2 and TRBJ2-5; TRBD2 might be the D (6 bases). The CDR3 is 11 residues long. Germline lookup yields CDR1 SGHTA and CDR2 FQGNSA. The CDR3 coding sequence is TGTGCCAGCAGCCCCCGGGAGACCCAGTACTTT. Translated: CASSPRETQYF. Full variable domain (remainder filled in from reference TRBV7-2 and TRBJ2-5): GAGVSQSPSNKVTEKGKDVELRCDPISGHTALYWYRQSLGQGLEFLIYFQGNSAPDKSGLPSDRFSAERTGGSVSTLTIQRTQQEDSAVYLCASSPRETQYFGPGTRLLVL.

In this sample, this clone turned up many times. The CDR3 DNA sequence: TGTGCCAGCAGTTACGGTCCCTTGAGCGAGCAGTACTTC. This encodes CASSYGPLSEQYF. This chain uses TRBV6-5 with TRBJ2-7, with D hard to call. The CDR3 is 13 amino acids. The ends were cut back, 2 bases at V and 6 bases at J, with 11 bases in the middle. Germline CDR1 and CDR2: MNHEY and SVGAGI.

In its sample, this clone was seen a few times. A much larger clone differs from this one at a single base, so this may be a read error. The V gene is TRBV5-6, the J gene TRBJ2-3, with TRBD1 matching over 10 bases. The CDR3 has 15 amino acids. The junction had 10 bases not matched to a gene; V was cut back by 4 bases and J by 8 bases. Germline-derived CDR1 and CDR2 are SGHDT and YYEEEE. The CDR3 sequence is CASSTQGQGLITQYF. The CDR3 DNA reads as TGTGCCAGCAGCACCCAGGGACAGGGGTTGATTACGCAGTATTTT.

Many counts were recorded for this clone. The chain carries TRBV6-1 and TRBJ1-1; D is perhaps TRBD1 (5 bases). Trimming left V 6 bases short and J 12 bases short, with 17 bases between. There are 12 residues in the CDR3. CDR1 and CDR2 from the germline V gene are MNHNS and SASEGT. The CDR3 here is CASSKDISRTFF. The CDR3 DNA reads TGTGCCAGCAGCAAGGACATTTCACGAACTTTCTTT.

This clone was seen ten or more times. The CDR3 coding sequence is TGCGCCAGCAGCTTGGTTCTAGAGACCCAGTACTTC. It translates to CASSLVLETQYF. The V gene is TRBV5-1, the J gene TRBJ2-5; D not certain. This CDR3 is 12 amino acids long. The ends were cut back, 0 bases at V and 4 bases at J, with 4 bases in the middle. CDR1 is SGHRS, CDR2 YFSETQ, per germline.

On this clone itself: A junction end diverges from the germline sequence, so it may reflect a read error. The chain is built from TRBV7-9 and TRBJ1-4; perhaps TRBD1 as D (5 bases). This CDR3 is built from 15 residues. The germline V gene encodes CDR1 SEHNR and CDR2 FQNEAQ (reference sequence). The CDR3 region has the DNA TGTGCCAGCATCTTAGCCGGGCAGGGAGGCGAAAAGCTGTTTTTT. Its protein product is CASILAGQGGEKLFF. The whole variable domain, remainder taken from reference TRBV7-9 and TRBJ1-4, is DTGVSQNPRHKITKRGQNVTFRCDPISEHNRLYWYRQTLGQGPEFLTYFQNEAQLEKSRLLSDRFSAERPKGSFSTLEIQRTEQGDSAMYLCASILAGQGGEKLFFGSGTQLSVL.

In this sample, this clone turned up a few times. The chain carries TRBV5-4 and TRBJ2-1; possibly TRBD2 for D (5 bases). Germline V gene sequence: CDR1 SGHNT, CDR2 YYREEE (reference sequence). Trimming took off 4 bases at V and 7 bases at J, with 12 bases between the two ends. The CDR3 is 13 amino acids. DNA of the CDR3: TGTGCCAGCAGCGGAAATACGGGGAATGAGCAGTTCTTC. It translates to CASSGNTGNEQFF.

This clone came up many times. The chain carries TRBV19 and TRBJ1-1; a possible D gene is TRBD1 (6 bases). The ends were cut back, 9 bases at V and 8 bases at J, with 13 bases in the middle. Germline V lookup: CDR1 LNHDA, CDR2 SQIVND (reference sequence). The CDR3 sequence is 11 residues long. Here the CDR3 DNA reads TGTGCCAGCAGGGCCGGGACAGAAGCTTTCTTT. It translates to CASRAGTEAFF.

This clone is classed as medium-sized (0.01 to 0.1%). V and J are TRBV20-1 and TRBJ2-7; TRBD2 matches at 7 bases. The germline CDR1 and CDR2 sequences are DFQATT and SNEGSKA (reference sequence). J lost 1 base, V lost 5 bases, and 14 bases had no gene match. The CDR3 covers 16 residues. CDR3 coding DNA: TGCAGTGCTGACCAGCCGACCACCGGGGGGTCCTACGAGCAGTACTTC. It codes for CSADQPTTGGSYEQYF.

This clone has a count of ten or more. The V gene is TRBV2, the J gene TRBJ1-2; TRBD1 aligns across 7 bases. The CDR3 consists of 13 residues. V gave up 10 bases and J gave up 1 base; unmatched junction bases: 6. Germline assignment: CDR1 SNHLY and CDR2 FYNNEI. CDR3 sequence reads: CANRDSLNYGYTF. Here the CDR3 DNA reads TGTGCCAACCGGGACAGCCTTAACTATGGCTACACCTTC. The complete variable domain, with remaining parts taken from reference TRBV2 and TRBJ1-2, reads EPEVTQTPSHQVTQMGQEVILRCVPISNHLYFYWYRQILGQKVEFLVSFYNNEISEKSEIFDDQFSVERPDGSNFTLKIRSTKLEDSAMYFCANRDSLNYGYTFGSGTRLTVV.

This clone was counted many times. This chain joins TRBV6-1 and TRBJ1-5; 9 positions agree with TRBD1. V was pared by 1 base and J by 5 bases, with 6 bases of the junction left unmatched. Germline V CDR1 and CDR2: MNHNS, SASEGT. This CDR3 spans 16 amino acids. The CDR3 DNA is TGTGCCAGCAGTGAAGTGGTGGGACAGGGAGATCAGCCCCAGCATTTT. Its protein product is CASSEVVGQGDQPQHF.

Points on this clone: Germline is not matched at one junction end, which may reflect a read error. This rearrangement joins TRBV5-5 to TRBJ1-1; D gene unclear. CDR1 is SGHKS, CDR2 YYEKEE, per germline (reference sequence). The CDR3 is made up of 15 amino acids. The CDR3 protein is CSSSRSVSQNTEAFF. CDR3 DNA sequence: TGTTCCAGCAGCCGTTCTGTCAGCCAGAACACTGAAGCTTTCTTT.

This clone is medium-sized (0.01 to 0.1%) by share. The CDR3 sequence is CASSPTPDRAAGYTF. CDR3 sequence (DNA): TGTGCCAGCAGTCCAACCCCAGACAGGGCCGCTGGCTACACCTTC. V gene TRBV28 combines with J gene TRBJ1-2; TRBD1 agrees at 7 bases. The CDR3 totals 15 residues. Germline values: CDR1 MDHEN, CDR2 SYDVKM. V shed 5 bases and J 7 bases; nucleotides not matched to a gene: 13.

This clone has at least ten counts. The rearrangement joins TRBV19 to TRBJ1-1, with 8 bases matching TRBD1. The V gene end was trimmed by 5 bases and the J gene end by 6 bases; junction bases not matched to a gene: 5. The CDR3 is 13 amino acids. Germline CDR1 LNHDA, CDR2 SQIVND (reference sequence). CDR3 DNA: TGTGCCAGTAGTCCACAGGGGGTCTCTGAAGCTTTCTTT. This gives the protein CASSPQGVSEAFF.

Notes on this clone: Just one base apart from a much larger clone, this may be a read error. The chain combines TRBV7-8 with TRBJ2-3; D possibly corresponds to TRBD2 (5 bases). CDR3 length: 13 amino acids. Germline V gene lookup returns CDR1 SGHVS and CDR2 FQNEAQ. Trimming cost V 3 bases and J 6 bases, with 10 bases left between them. The CDR3 sequence: CASSLRAIDTQYF. In DNA form, the CDR3 reads TGTGCCAGCAGCTTGCGGGCTATCGATACGCAGTATTTT. Looking up the rest from reference TRBV7-8 and TRBJ2-3 gives the full variable domain: GAGVSQSPRYKVAKRGQDVALRCDPISGHVSLFWYQQALGQGPEFLTYFQNEAQLDKSGLPSDRFFAERPEGSVSTLKIQRTQQEDSAVYLCASSLRAIDTQYFGPGTRLTVL.

In its sample, this clone was seen many times. The chain links TRBV28 to TRBJ1-2; D is uncertain. Trimming removed 5 bases at V and 0 bases at J, with 7 bases between. The germline CDR1 and CDR2 sequences are MDHEN and SYDVKM. This CDR3 has 13 residues. The CDR3 DNA follows: TGTGCCAGCAGTGGTTCTGCTAACTATGGCTACACCTTC. Amino acid sequence: CASSGSANYGYTF.

This clone was seen more than once but under ten times. The rearrangement uses TRBV6-1 and TRBJ1-5, with TRBD1 matching 8 bases. There are 15 residues in the CDR3. From germline, CDR1 is MNHNS and CDR2 SASEGT. Trimming removed 2 bases from V and 2 bases from J; junction bases left unmatched: 2. CDR3 bases: TGTGCCAGCAGTGAATTGACAGGGGGCAATCAGCCCCAGCATTTT. The encoded protein is CASSELTGGNQPQHF.

By share of the sample, this clone is medium-sized. The V call is TRBV28, the J call TRBJ2-7; 10 nucleotides match TRBD2. CDR3 size: 18 residues. J gave up 1 base and V 3 bases, and 12 bases lay outside the gene matches. Per germline, CDR1 MDHEN and CDR2 SYDVKM. The CDR3 sequence: CASSFGGGSGRTSYEQYF. The CDR3 bases are TGTGCCAGCAGTTTTGGGGGCGGTAGCGGGAGGACTTCCTACGAGCAGTACTTC.

This clone was recorded many times. Other DNA sequences in this specimen translate into the identical CDR3. The chain has TRBV3-1 and TRBJ1-6, with a possible D match to TRBD1 (5 bases). The V end was cut by 4 bases, the J end by 1 base, with 8 bases between. From germline, CDR1 is LGHDT and CDR2 YNNKEL (reference sequence). The CDR3 has 15 residues. CDR3 sequence: CASSPDRSYNSPLHF. The CDR3 coding sequence is TGTGCCAGCAGCCCCGACAGATCCTATAATTCACCCCTCCACTTT. Full variable domain (outside the CDR3, taken from reference TRBV3-1 and TRBJ1-6): DTAVSQTPKYLVTQMGNDKSIKCEQNLGHDTMYWYKQDSKKFLKIMFSYNNKELIINETVPNRFSPKSPDKAHLNLHINSLELGDSAVYFCASSPDRSYNSPLHFGNGTRLTVT.

This clone was observed many times. The chain joins TRBV28 to TRBJ1-1, with TRBD1 matching over 12 bases. Germline loops: CDR1 MDHEN, CDR2 SYDVKM. V lost 4 bases and J lost 1; bases outside the gene matches: 7. The CDR3 is 17 residues long. The CDR3 DNA is TGTGCCAGCAGTTGGGGGACAGGGGGCTTATGGAACACTGAAGCTTTCTTT. Its protein product is CASSWGTGGLWNTEAFF.